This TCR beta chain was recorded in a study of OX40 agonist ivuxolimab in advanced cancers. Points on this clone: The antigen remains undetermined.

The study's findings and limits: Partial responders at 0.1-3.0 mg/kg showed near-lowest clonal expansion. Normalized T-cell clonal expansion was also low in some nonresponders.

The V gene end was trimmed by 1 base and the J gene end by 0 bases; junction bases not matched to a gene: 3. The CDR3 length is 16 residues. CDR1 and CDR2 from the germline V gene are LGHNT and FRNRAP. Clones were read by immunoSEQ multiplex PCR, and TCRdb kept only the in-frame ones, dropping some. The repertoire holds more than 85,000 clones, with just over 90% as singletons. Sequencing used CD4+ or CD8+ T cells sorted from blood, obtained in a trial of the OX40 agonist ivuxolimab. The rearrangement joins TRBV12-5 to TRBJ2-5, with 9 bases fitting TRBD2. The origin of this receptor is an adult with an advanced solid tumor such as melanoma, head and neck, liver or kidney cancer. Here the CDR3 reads CASGLGLAVHQETQYF. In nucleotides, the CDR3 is TGTGCTAGTGGTTTGGGACTAGCGGTACACCAAGAGACCCAGTACTTC.